The subject of this entry is one TCR beta chain. Its antigen is as yet unknown. J gave up 3 bases and V 1 base, and 2 bases lay outside the gene matches. Germline CDR1 is SGHNT and CDR2 is YYREEE (reference sequence). There are 15 residues in the CDR3. Sequencing of DNA taken from cultured CD4+ T cells relied on the Oncomine TCR Beta short-read assay. TCRdb reprocessed the PCR reads with MiXCR, giving one entry per CDR3 protein. The repertoire holds fewer than 6,000 distinct CDR3 sequences, with roughly 23% as singletons. The treatment: approximately 9-day PBMC culture with coronavirus spike peptide pools or control peptides (ViraFEST assay). This record comes from a study of vaccination and CD4 T cells after COVID-19. Study summary: Ranging from 14 to 241, the interval between dose two and post-vaccine sampling had a median of 72 days.

What was sequenced was CD4+ T cells from blood, cultured in vitro. The V and J genes are TRBV5-4 and TRBJ2-1; 9 positions agree with TRBD2. The sequence came from a human donor who had recovered from COVID-19. CDR3 loop: CASSLLRGGYNEQFF. The DNA of the CDR3 is TGTGCCAGCAGCTTGCTGCGGGGGGGCTACAATGAGCAGTTCTTC.